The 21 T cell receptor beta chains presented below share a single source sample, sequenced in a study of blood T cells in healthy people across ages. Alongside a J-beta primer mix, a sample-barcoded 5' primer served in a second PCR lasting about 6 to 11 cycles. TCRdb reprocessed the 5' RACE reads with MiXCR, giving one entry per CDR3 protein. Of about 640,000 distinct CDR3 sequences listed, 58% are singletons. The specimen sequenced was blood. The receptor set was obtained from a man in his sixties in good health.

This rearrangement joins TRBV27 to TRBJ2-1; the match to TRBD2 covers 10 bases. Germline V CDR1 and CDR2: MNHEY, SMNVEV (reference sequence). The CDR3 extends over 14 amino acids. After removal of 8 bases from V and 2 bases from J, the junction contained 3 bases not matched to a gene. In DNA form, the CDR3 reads TGTGCCAGCGCTAGCGGGGGCACCTACAATGAGCAGTTCTTC. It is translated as CASASGGTYNEQFF.

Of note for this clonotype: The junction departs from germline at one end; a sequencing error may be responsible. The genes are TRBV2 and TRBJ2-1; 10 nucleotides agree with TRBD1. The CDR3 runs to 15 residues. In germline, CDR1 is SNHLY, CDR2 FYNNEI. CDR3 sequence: CVSTSPGQGRSEQFF. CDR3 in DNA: TGTGTCAGCACCTCCCCGGGACAGGGGAGGTCTGAGCAGTTCTTC.

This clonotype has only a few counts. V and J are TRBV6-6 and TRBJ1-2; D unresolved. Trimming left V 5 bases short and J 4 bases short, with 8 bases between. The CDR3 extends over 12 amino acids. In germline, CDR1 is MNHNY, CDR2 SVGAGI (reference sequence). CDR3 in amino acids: CASSRRSYGYTF. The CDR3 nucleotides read TGTGCCAGCAGTCGACGGAGCTATGGCTACACCTTC.

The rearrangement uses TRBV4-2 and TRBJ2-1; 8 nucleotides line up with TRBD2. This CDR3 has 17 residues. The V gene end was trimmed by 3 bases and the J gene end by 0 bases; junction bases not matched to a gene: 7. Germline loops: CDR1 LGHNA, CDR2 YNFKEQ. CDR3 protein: CASSQIAGPSSYNEQFF. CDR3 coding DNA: TGTGCCAGCAGCCAGATAGCGGGGCCGAGCTCCTACAATGAGCAGTTCTTC.

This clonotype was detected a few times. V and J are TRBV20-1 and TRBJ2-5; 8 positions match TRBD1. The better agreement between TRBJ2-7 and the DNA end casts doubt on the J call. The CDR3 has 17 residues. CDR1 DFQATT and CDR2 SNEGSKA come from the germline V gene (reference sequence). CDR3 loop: CSARPGQGFSIFHEQYF. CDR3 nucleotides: TGCAGTGCTAGGCCAGGACAGGGTTTTAGTATTTTTCACGAGCAGTACTTC.

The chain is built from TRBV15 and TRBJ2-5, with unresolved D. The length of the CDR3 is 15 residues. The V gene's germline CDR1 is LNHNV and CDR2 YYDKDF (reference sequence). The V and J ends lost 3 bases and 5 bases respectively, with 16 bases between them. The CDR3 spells CATSRRLLLEETQYF. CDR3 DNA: TGTGCCACCAGCAGGCGTTTACTTCTGGAGGAGACCCAGTACTTC.

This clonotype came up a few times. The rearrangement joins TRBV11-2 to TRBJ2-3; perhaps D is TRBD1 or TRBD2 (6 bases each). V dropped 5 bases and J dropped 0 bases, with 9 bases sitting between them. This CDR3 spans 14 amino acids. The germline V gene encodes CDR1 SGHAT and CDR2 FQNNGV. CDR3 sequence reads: CASSGGLSTDTQYF. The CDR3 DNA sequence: TGTGCCAGCAGCGGGGGGCTAAGCACAGATACGCAGTATTTT.

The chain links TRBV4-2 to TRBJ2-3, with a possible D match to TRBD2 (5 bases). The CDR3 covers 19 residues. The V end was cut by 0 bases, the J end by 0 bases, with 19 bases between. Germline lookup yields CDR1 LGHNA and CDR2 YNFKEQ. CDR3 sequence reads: CASSQDGSAMADSTDTQYF. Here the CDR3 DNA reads TGTGCCAGCAGCCAAGATGGGAGTGCGATGGCGGACAGCACAGATACGCAGTATTTT.

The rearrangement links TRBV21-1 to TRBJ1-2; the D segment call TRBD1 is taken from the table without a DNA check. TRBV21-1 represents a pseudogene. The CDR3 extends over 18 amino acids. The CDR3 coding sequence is TGTGCCAGCAGCAAAGACCCATACTCGGACAGGACCGACGGTGGCTACACCTTC. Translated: CASSKDPYSDRTDGGYTF.

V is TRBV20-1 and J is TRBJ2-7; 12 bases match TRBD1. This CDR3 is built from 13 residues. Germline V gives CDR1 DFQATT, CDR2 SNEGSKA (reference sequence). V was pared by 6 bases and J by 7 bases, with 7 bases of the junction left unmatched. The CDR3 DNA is TGCAGTGCAACCGGGACAGGGGGCGTTGAGCAGTACTTC. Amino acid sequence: CSATGTGGVEQYF.

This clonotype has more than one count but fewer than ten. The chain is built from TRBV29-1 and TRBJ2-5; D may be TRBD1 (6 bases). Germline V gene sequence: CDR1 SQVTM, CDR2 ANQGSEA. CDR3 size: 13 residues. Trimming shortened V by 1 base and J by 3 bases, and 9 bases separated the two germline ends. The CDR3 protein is CSVEGTAEETQYF. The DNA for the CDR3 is TGCAGCGTTGAAGGGACAGCCGAAGAGACCCAGTACTTC.

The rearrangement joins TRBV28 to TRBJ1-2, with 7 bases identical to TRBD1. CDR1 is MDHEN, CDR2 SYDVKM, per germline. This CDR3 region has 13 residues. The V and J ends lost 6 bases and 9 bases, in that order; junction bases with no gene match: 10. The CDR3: CASRYSQGGSYTF. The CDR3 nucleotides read TGTGCCAGCAGATACTCGCAGGGGGGCAGCTACACCTTC.

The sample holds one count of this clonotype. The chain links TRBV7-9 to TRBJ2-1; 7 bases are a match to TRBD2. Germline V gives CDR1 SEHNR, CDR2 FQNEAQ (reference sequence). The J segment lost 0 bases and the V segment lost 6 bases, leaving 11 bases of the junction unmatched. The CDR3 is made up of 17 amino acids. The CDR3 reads CASRPYLRGSSYNEQFF. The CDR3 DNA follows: TGTGCCAGCAGACCCTACCTGCGCGGGAGCTCCTACAATGAGCAGTTCTTC. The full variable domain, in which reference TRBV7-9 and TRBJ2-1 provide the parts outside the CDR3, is DTGVSQNPRHKITKRGQNVTFRCDPISEHNRLYWYRQTLGQGPEFLTYFQNEAQLEKSRLLSDRFSAERPKGSFSTLEIQRTEQGDSAMYLCASRPYLRGSSYNEQFFGPGTRLTVL.

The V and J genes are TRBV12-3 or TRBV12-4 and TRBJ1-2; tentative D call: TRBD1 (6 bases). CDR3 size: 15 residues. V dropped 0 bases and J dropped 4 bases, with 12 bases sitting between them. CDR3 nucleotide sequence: TGTGCCAGCAGTTTAGCGGGCAGGGGCCCCTATGGCTACACCTTC. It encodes CASSLAGRGPYGYTF.

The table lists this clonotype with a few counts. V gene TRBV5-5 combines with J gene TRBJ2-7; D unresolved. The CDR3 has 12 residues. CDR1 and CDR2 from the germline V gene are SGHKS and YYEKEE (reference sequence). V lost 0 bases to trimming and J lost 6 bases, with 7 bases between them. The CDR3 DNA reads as TGTGCCAGCAGCTTGGAGTGGGGCGAGCAGTACTTC. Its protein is CASSLEWGEQYF.

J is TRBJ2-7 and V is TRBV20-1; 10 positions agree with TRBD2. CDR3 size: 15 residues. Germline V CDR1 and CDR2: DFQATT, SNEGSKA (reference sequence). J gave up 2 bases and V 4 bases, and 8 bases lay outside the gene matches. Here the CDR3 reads CSANRLAGPPYEQYF. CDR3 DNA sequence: TGCAGTGCTAACAGACTAGCGGGCCCACCCTACGAGCAGTACTTC.

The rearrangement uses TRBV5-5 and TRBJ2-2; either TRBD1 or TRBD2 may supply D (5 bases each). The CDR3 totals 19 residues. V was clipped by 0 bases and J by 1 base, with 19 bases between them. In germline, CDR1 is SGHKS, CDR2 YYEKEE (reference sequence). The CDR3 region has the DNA TGTGCCAGCAGCTTGGGGGGCCACATTGTGAGGGGGAACACCGGGGAGCTGTTTTTT. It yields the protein CASSLGGHIVRGNTGELFF.

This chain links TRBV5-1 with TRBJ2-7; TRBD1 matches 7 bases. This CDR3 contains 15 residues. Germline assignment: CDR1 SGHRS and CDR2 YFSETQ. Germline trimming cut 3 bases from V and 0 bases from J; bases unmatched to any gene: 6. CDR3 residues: CASSYLQGSSYEQYF. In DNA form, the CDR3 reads TGCGCCAGCAGCTACCTACAGGGGAGCTCCTACGAGCAGTACTTC.

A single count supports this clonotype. The CDR3 region has the DNA TGTGCCAGCAGCTTAGTTGGCGGGGGGGCCTCGGCCTACGAGCAGTACTTC. It codes for CASSLVGGGASAYEQYF. This chain connects TRBV7-2 to TRBJ2-5; 9 bases align to TRBD2. The J call is uncertain, as TRBJ2-7 better fits the DNA end. The CDR3 sequence is 17 residues long. CDR1 and CDR2 (germline): SGHTA, FQGNSA.

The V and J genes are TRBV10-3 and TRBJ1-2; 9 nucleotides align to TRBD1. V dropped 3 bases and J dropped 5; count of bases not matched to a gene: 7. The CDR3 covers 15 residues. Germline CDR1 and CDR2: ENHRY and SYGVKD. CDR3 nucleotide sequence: TGTGCCATCAGTGACTCCGGGACAGGGCGTTATGGCTACACCTTC. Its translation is CAISDSGTGRYGYTF.

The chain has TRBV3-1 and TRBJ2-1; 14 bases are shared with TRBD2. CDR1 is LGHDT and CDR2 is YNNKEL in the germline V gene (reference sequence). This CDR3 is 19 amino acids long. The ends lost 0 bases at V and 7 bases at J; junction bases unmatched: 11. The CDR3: CASSQERRQTSGGANEQFF. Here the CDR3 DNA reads TGTGCCAGCAGCCAAGAGCGCAGGCAGACTAGCGGGGGGGCTAATGAGCAGTTCTTC.